Each of the 26 T cell receptor beta chains below was sequenced from the same sample in a study of OX40 agonist ivuxolimab in advanced cancers. Generated by immunoSEQ multiplex PCR, the TCRdb table keeps only in-frame clones and is missing some. The data contain tens of thousands of clones, about 90% of them singletons. This sample comprised CD4+ or CD8+ T cells sorted from blood, obtained in a trial of the OX40 agonist ivuxolimab. The receptors here all came from an adult with an advanced solid tumor such as melanoma, head and neck, liver or kidney cancer.

On this clone itself: An end of the junction does not agree with germline; a read error may underlie this. The V and J genes are TRBV5-1 and TRBJ1-1; D call uncertain. Per germline, CDR1 SGHRS and CDR2 YFSETQ. The length of the CDR3 is 14 residues. The CDR3 DNA reads as TGCACCAGCAGCTTGCGTCCGGGTGGCACTGAAGCTTTCTTT. This encodes CTSSLRPGGTEAFF.

The V call is TRBV9, the J call TRBJ2-3; D not certain. The V end lost 4 bases, the J end lost 0 bases, and 12 bases lay between the germline ends. Germline-derived CDR1 and CDR2 are SGDLS and YYNGEE. The CDR3 is 15 residues long. The CDR3 DNA follows: TGTGCCAGCAGCCCCCTGATCTCTAGCACAGATACGCAGTATTTT. This encodes CASSPLISSTDTQYF. The variable domain in full, with the rest retrieved from reference TRBV9 and TRBJ2-3, is DSGVTQTPKHLITATGQRVTLRCSPRSGDLSVYWYQQSLDQGLQFLIQYYNGEERAKGNILERFSAQQFPDLHSELNLSSLELGDSALYFCASSPLISSTDTQYFGPGTRLTVL.

J is TRBJ1-1 and V is TRBV28; a possible D gene is TRBD1 (5 bases). Germline V gives CDR1 MDHEN, CDR2 SYDVKM. The CDR3 runs 16 residues. The V gene lost 7 bases and the J gene lost 4 bases, with 22 bases spanning the gap. The CDR3 coding sequence is TGTGCCAGCACCATATCGGGGCGGGGAAGGGGCACTGAAGCTTTCTTT. Translated, it gives CASTISGRGRGTEAFF. The full variable domain, its missing parts supplied by reference TRBV28 and TRBJ1-1, is DVKVTQSSRYLVKRTGEKVFLECVQDMDHENMFWYRQDPGLGLRLIYFSYDVKMKEKGDIPEGYSVSREKKERFSLILESASTNQTSMYLCASTISGRGRGTEAFFGQGTRLTVV.

The table lists this clone with a count of one. The chain has TRBV6-5 and TRBJ2-4, with a weak D call TRBD1 (5 bases). The CDR3 consists of 13 residues. CDR1 is MNHEY, CDR2 SVGAGI, per germline. Trimming left V 7 bases short and J 6 bases short, with 13 bases between. The CDR3 here is CASTRQGSNIQYF. The CDR3 DNA is TGTGCCAGCACCCGGCAGGGTTCAAACATTCAGTACTTC.

V gene TRBV5-1 combines with J gene TRBJ2-2; a weak D match, TRBD2 (7 bases). This CDR3 contains 15 residues. V was cut by 4 bases and J by 5 bases, with 15 bases left in between. CDR1 is SGHRS, CDR2 YFSETQ, per germline. This CDR3 is CASSPSGGGTGELFF. The CDR3 DNA sequence: TGCGCCAGCAGCCCTAGCGGAGGGGGGACCGGGGAGCTGTTTTTT.

This clone appeared once. The chain couples TRBV5-1 to TRBJ1-1; D unresolved. Germline V gene lookup returns CDR1 SGHRS and CDR2 YFSETQ. The V end was cut by 4 bases, the J end by 0 bases, with 13 bases between. CDR3 length: 15 amino acids. In DNA, the CDR3 is TGCGCCAGCAGCCCCGGCCTGGTGATGAACACTGAAGCTTTCTTT. It encodes CASSPGLVMNTEAFF.

The chain uses TRBV28 and TRBJ2-7, with 7 nucleotides matching TRBD1. Germline V gene sequence: CDR1 MDHEN, CDR2 SYDVKM. The trim removed 10 bases at V and 0 bases at J, leaving 6 bases unmatched. CDR3 length: 13 amino acids. The CDR3 bases are TGTGCCACCATACAGGGGAACTCCTACGAGCAGTACTTC. Translated: CATIQGNSYEQYF. Drawing the rest from reference TRBV28 and TRBJ2-7, the complete variable domain is DVKVTQSSRYLVKRTGEKVFLECVQDMDHENMFWYRQDPGLGLRLIYFSYDVKMKEKGDIPEGYSVSREKKERFSLILESASTNQTSMYLCATIQGNSYEQYFGPGTRLTVT.

This clone was observed a few times. The rearrangement uses TRBV2 and TRBJ2-7, with 7 bases fitting TRBD2. The CDR3 runs to 14 residues. Germline CDR1 SNHLY, CDR2 FYNNEI. J was trimmed by 5 bases and V by 3 bases; bases with no gene match: 7. The CDR3 here is CASSERGLGHEQYF. Written as DNA, the CDR3 is TGTGCCAGCAGTGAGCGGGGGTTGGGCCACGAGCAGTACTTC.

This clone was seen only once. The rearrangement uses TRBV6-1 and TRBJ1-2; TRBD1 might be the D (5 bases). Germline CDR1 MNHNS, CDR2 SASEGT. This CDR3 is built from 16 residues. Trimming took 0 bases from V and 1 from J, leaving 12 bases between them. This CDR3 reads CASSEAGAGNNYGYTF. The DNA of the CDR3 is TGTGCCAGCAGTGAAGCTGGGGCAGGGAATAACTATGGCTACACCTTC.

This chain uses TRBV2 with TRBJ2-5; 8 positions agree with TRBD2. The CDR3 is made up of 15 amino acids. Germline CDR1 reads SNHLY; CDR2 reads FYNNEI. Trimming took 4 bases from V and 2 from J; bases not matched to a gene: 6. The CDR3, as DNA: TGTGCCAGCAGTGGGGTAGCGGGGCCTCAAGAGACCCAGTACTTC. Translation gives CASSGVAGPQETQYF.

The chain recombines TRBV5-5 with TRBJ1-1; 7 nucleotides match TRBD1. CDR3 size: 14 residues. V trimming: 0 bases; J trimming: 4 bases; junction bases outside the gene matches: 3. The germline V gene has CDR1 SGHKS and CDR2 YYEKEE (reference sequence). The CDR3 reads CASSLGDRATEAFF. DNA of the CDR3: TGTGCCAGCAGCTTGGGAGACAGGGCCACTGAAGCTTTCTTT.

This chain uses TRBV7-6 with TRBJ2-2, with TRBD1 matching 8 bases. Per the germline V gene, CDR1 is SGHVS and CDR2 is FNYEAQ. V was clipped by 7 bases and J by 7 bases; unmatched bases: 8. The length of the CDR3 is 14 residues. The CDR3 loop is CASNLGGQVGELFF. CDR3 DNA sequence: TGTGCCAGCAACCTTGGGGGACAGGTCGGGGAGCTGTTTTTT.

The rearrangement joins TRBV10-3 to TRBJ1-5, with no clear D. CDR3 length equals 15 residues. Between the trimmed V and J ends, which lost 0 bases and 2 bases, there was a span of 8 bases. Germline CDR1 is ENHRY and CDR2 is SYGVKD. The CDR3 DNA reads as TGTGCCATCAGTGAGTCGAGTGTCGGCAATCAGCCCCAGCATTTT. Protein product: CAISESSVGNQPQHF.

The V and J genes are TRBV18 and TRBJ1-3; a possible D gene is TRBD1 (5 bases). V gave up 2 bases and J gave up 0 bases, with 11 bases separating them. The germline CDR1 and CDR2 sequences are KGHSH and LQKENI. The CDR3 contains 16 residues. CDR3 sequence reads: CASSPGPGGSGNTIYF. The CDR3 DNA is TGTGCCAGCTCACCAGGGCCGGGGGGCTCTGGAAACACCATATATTTT.

The rearrangement uses TRBV7-6 and TRBJ2-7, with TRBD2 as a possible D gene (6 bases). The CDR3 loop spans 14 amino acids. V was cut by 3 bases and J by 5 bases, with 14 bases left in between. Germline V gene lookup returns CDR1 SGHVS and CDR2 FNYEAQ. CDR3 sequence reads: CASSLGGGYDEQYF. CDR3 bases: TGTGCCAGCAGCTTGGGGGGTGGCTACGACGAGCAGTACTTC.

This chain links TRBV11-2 with TRBJ2-1, with 7 nucleotides matching TRBD2. This CDR3 has 19 residues. In germline, CDR1 is SGHAT, CDR2 FQNNGV. With 1 base clipped from V and 7 bases from J, the junction kept 19 bases outside the gene matches. The CDR3 region is CASSLGGITRGGPRNEQFF. CDR3 sequence (DNA): TGTGCCAGCAGCTTAGGGGGGATAACGCGGGGAGGGCCACGGAATGAGCAGTTCTTC. Together with reference TRBV11-2 and TRBJ2-1, the CDR3 gives the full variable domain: EAGVAQSPRYKIIEKRQSVAFWCNPISGHATLYWYQQILGQGPKLLIQFQNNGVVDDSQLPKDRFSAERLKGVDSTLKIQPAKLEDSAVYLCASSLGGITRGGPRNEQFFGPGTRLTVL.

The rearrangement links TRBV4-2 to TRBJ2-7; 8 bases are a match to TRBD2. The CDR3 contains 15 residues. The J segment lost 6 bases and the V segment lost 3 bases, leaving 10 bases of the junction unmatched. Germline CDR1 and CDR2: LGHNA and YNFKEQ. CDR3 residues: CASSQDLRGGGEQYF. Written as DNA, the CDR3 is TGTGCCAGCAGCCAGGATCTCCGGGGGGGAGGCGAGCAGTACTTC.

The CDR3 here is CASSLITGGVGNTIYF. The CDR3 coding sequence is TGTGCCAGCAGCTTGATCACAGGGGGCGTTGGAAACACCATATATTTT. The chain is built from TRBV5-5 and TRBJ1-3; 9 positions agree with TRBD1. With V trimmed by 1 base and J by 3 bases, 5 bases remained unmatched. Per the germline V gene, CDR1 is SGHKS and CDR2 is YYEKEE (reference sequence). CDR3 length: 16 residues.

This sequence joins TRBV2 and TRBJ1-2; D gene ambiguous. V lost 6 bases and J lost 0, with 8 bases in between. The CDR3 covers 13 residues. Germline V gene data show CDR1 as SNHLY and CDR2 as FYNNEI. The CDR3 is CASRRVSNYGYTF. The DNA of the CDR3 is TGTGCCAGCAGGCGTGTGTCTAACTATGGCTACACCTTC.

This chain joins TRBV7-3 and TRBJ2-3; TRBD1 might be the D (5 bases). CDR3 size: 14 residues. The V and J ends lost 11 bases and 0 bases respectively, with 15 bases between them. Germline V gene sequence: CDR1 SGHTA, CDR2 FQGTGA. In DNA form, the CDR3 reads TGTGCCTCCAGTGGGGCAGGAAGCACAGATACGCAGTATTTT. The encoded protein is CASSGAGSTDTQYF.

The CDR3 nucleotides are TGTGCCAGCAGCTTGGATGGCCCCTTCTCCTACAATGAGCAGTTCTTC. Protein sequence: CASSLDGPFSYNEQFF. The V gene is TRBV5-4, the J gene TRBJ2-1; no clear D. V dropped 0 bases and J dropped 0 bases, with 10 bases sitting between them. CDR1 and CDR2 from the germline V gene are SGHNT and YYREEE (reference sequence). CDR3 length: 16 residues.

The genes are TRBV30 and TRBJ1-5, with 10 bases that match TRBD1. The CDR3 is 16 residues long. The V segment lost 3 bases and the J segment 7 bases; nucleotides outside the gene matches: 12. The germline V gene has CDR1 GTSNPN and CDR2 SVGIG (reference sequence). The CDR3 here is CAWREPGQGPYQPQHF. CDR3 in DNA: TGTGCCTGGAGAGAACCGGGACAGGGGCCATACCAGCCCCAGCATTTT.

This sequence joins TRBV5-1 and TRBJ2-1; D remains ambiguous. V was trimmed by 3 bases and J by 9 bases, leaving 10 bases between them. Germline loops: CDR1 SGHRS, CDR2 YFSETQ. The CDR3 is 12 residues long. CDR3 bases: TGCGCCAGCAGCTCTCAAGGTGGTGAGCAGTTCTTC. It codes for CASSSQGGEQFF.

The chain joins TRBV6-4 to TRBJ2-1; 10 positions agree with TRBD2. The germline V gene has CDR1 MRHNA and CDR2 SNTAGT. Unmatched junction bases numbered 8, after V lost 5 bases and J lost 7 bases. The CDR3 has 15 residues. For the CDR3, the DNA is TGTGCCAGCAGTCCTAGCGGGAGAGTAGGTAATGAGCAGTTCTTC. This encodes CASSPSGRVGNEQFF.

This chain uses TRBV7-2 with TRBJ2-2; 8 bases are shared with TRBD1. The CDR3 totals 12 residues. The germline gives CDR1 SGHTA, CDR2 FQGNSA. V lost 4 bases to trimming and J lost 16 bases; unmatched junction nucleotides: 8. The CDR3 region has the DNA TGTGCCAGCAGCTCGGACAGGGTCCGTCAGTTTTTT. This gives the protein CASSSDRVRQFF.

The chain recombines TRBV4-3 with TRBJ1-4, with unresolved D. The CDR3 sequence is 13 residues long. Germline assignment: CDR1 LGHNA and CDR2 YSLEER. V lost 4 bases to trimming and J lost 8 bases, with 11 bases between them. DNA for the CDR3: TGCGCCAGCAGCCCACTTTACGGGGAAAAACTGTTTTTT. As protein: CASSPLYGEKLFF.